The 18 T cell receptor beta chains below were found in one sample sequenced in a study of PD-1 blockade in classical Hodgkin lymphoma. Relapse after autologous stem cell transplantation occurred in every patient, and brentuximab vedotin exposure varied. Only in-frame clones appear in the TCRdb table, and some are missing; sequencing was by immunoSEQ multiplex PCR. This table holds some 100,000 clones, more than 90% found once. The input for sequencing was peripheral blood mononuclear cells (PBMCs), taken at baseline. The receptors here all came from a human donor with classical Hodgkin lymphoma.

The chain is built from TRBV29-1 and TRBJ2-7; D may match TRBD1 or TRBD2 (5 bases each). Looked up from germline, CDR1 is SQVTM and CDR2 is ANQGSEA. The V end lost 1 base, the J end lost 2 bases, and 9 bases lay between the germline ends. The CDR3 is 13 amino acids. CDR3 DNA sequence: TGCAGCGTTGAAGGGGGACGGGCCTACGAGCAGTACTTC. Protein sequence: CSVEGGRAYEQYF.

As regards this clone: Other DNA sequences from this sample encode an identical CDR3 as well. The rearrangement joins TRBV5-8 to TRBJ1-1; D gene ambiguous. The CDR3 length is 12 residues. V shed 0 bases and J shed 5 bases, with 5 bases lying between them. The germline CDR1 and CDR2 sequences are SGHTS and YDEGEE. CDR3 sequence reads: CASSLVGTEAFF. CDR3 DNA: TGTGCCAGCAGCTTGGTGGGGACTGAAGCTTTCTTT.

In its sample, this clone was seen a few times. V gene TRBV30 combines with J gene TRBJ2-1, with 9 bases lining up with TRBD2. V lost 2 bases to trimming and J lost 7 bases; unmatched junction nucleotides: 0. The germline V gene has CDR1 GTSNPN and CDR2 SVGIG (reference sequence). The CDR3 is made up of 12 amino acids. CDR3 in amino acids: CAWSLAGNEQFF. For the CDR3, the DNA is TGTGCCTGGAGTCTAGCGGGAAATGAGCAGTTCTTC. Supplemented by reference TRBV30 and TRBJ2-1, the full variable domain reads SQTIHQWPATLVQPVGSPLSLECTVEGTSNPNLYWYRQAAGRGLQLLFYSVGIGQISSEVPQNLSASRPQDRQFILSSKKLLLSDSGFYLCAWSLAGNEQFFGPGTRLTVL.

The chain couples TRBV11-2 to TRBJ2-2; D is unresolved. CDR1 and CDR2 from the germline V gene are SGHAT and FQNNGV. This CDR3 spans 15 amino acids. V lost 0 bases to trimming and J lost 8 bases, with 13 bases between them. CDR3 region: CASSLDRTMGGELFF. The CDR3 DNA is TGTGCCAGCAGCTTAGACAGAACCATGGGTGGGGAGCTGTTTTTT. The full variable domain, with the rest looked up from reference TRBV11-2 and TRBJ2-2, is EAGVAQSPRYKIIEKRQSVAFWCNPISGHATLYWYQQILGQGPKLLIQFQNNGVVDDSQLPKDRFSAERLKGVDSTLKIQPAKLEDSAVYLCASSLDRTMGGELFFGEGSRLTVL.

This chain connects TRBV28 to TRBJ1-5; TRBD1 is a possible D gene (6 bases). Germline loops: CDR1 MDHEN, CDR2 SYDVKM. Trimming took off 5 bases at V and 1 base at J, with 6 bases between the two ends. There are 13 residues in the CDR3. The CDR3 DNA follows: TGTGCCAGCAGTCAGGGGAGCAATCAGCCCCAGCATTTT. It yields the protein CASSQGSNQPQHF.

The V gene is TRBV28, the J gene TRBJ1-5; D perhaps matches TRBD1 (5 bases). V lost 8 bases and J 2 bases, leaving 16 bases between the germline ends. The germline V gene encodes CDR1 MDHEN and CDR2 SYDVKM. CDR3 length equals 15 residues. DNA of the CDR3: TGTGCCAGCTACCAACCAGGGTCAGGCAATCAGCCCCAGCATTTT. It is translated as CASYQPGSGNQPQHF.

The CDR3 region has the DNA TGTGCCAGCAGTGGGGGACGGACGAACACTGAAGCTTTCTTT. Translating gives CASSGGRTNTEAFF. This sequence joins TRBV6-5 and TRBJ1-1, with TRBD1 as a possible D gene (5 bases). This CDR3 contains 14 residues. CDR1 and CDR2 from the germline V gene are MNHEY and SVGAGI. The V end was cut by 5 bases, the J end by 1 base, with 11 bases between.

This chain links TRBV9 with TRBJ2-1; TRBD2 is a possible D gene (5 bases). V dropped 0 bases and J dropped 10 bases, with 8 bases sitting between them. Germline CDR1 is SGDLS and CDR2 is YYNGEE. The CDR3 is made up of 12 amino acids. The CDR3 is CASSVVRGEQFF. DNA of the CDR3: TGTGCCAGCAGCGTAGTCCGGGGAGAGCAGTTCTTC.

The CDR3: CASSLEGTRTGELFF. CDR3 coding DNA: TGCGCCAGCAGCTTGGAAGGGACACGCACCGGGGAGCTGTTTTTT. The chain uses TRBV5-1 and TRBJ2-2, with D maybe TRBD1 (6 bases). Germline CDR1 SGHRS, CDR2 YFSETQ. V gave up 0 bases and J gave up 4 bases, with 10 bases separating them. CDR3 length: 15 residues. The full variable domain, its missing parts supplied by reference TRBV5-1 and TRBJ2-2, is KAGVTQTPRYLIKTRGQQVTLSCSPISGHRSVSWYQQTPGQGLQFLFEYFSETQRNKGNFPGRFSGRQFSNSRSEMNVSTLELGDSALYLCASSLEGTRTGELFFGEGSRLTVL.

V and J are TRBV13 and TRBJ2-7; tentatively, D is TRBD2 (6 bases). The germline CDR1 and CDR2 sequences are PRHDT and FYEKMQ (reference sequence). This CDR3 has 15 residues. Trimming removed 7 bases from V and 5 bases from J, with 21 bases in between. The CDR3 spells CASTTSSDYTNEQYF. DNA for the CDR3: TGTGCCAGCACGACCTCTAGCGATTATACTAACGAGCAGTACTTC.

This chain joins TRBV21-1 and TRBJ1-5; whether TRBD1, the table's D call, matches the DNA was not checked. TRBV21-1 is a pseudogene locus. The CDR3 runs 18 residues. This chain's CDR3 is CASSGGDRAVLSNQPQHF. CDR3 sequence (DNA): TGTGCCAGCAGCGGGGGGGACAGGGCGGTATTGAGCAATCAGCCCCAGCATTTT.

This chain connects TRBV18 to TRBJ2-7; 11 bases match TRBD2. Germline values: CDR1 KGHSH, CDR2 LQKENI. CDR3 length equals 16 residues. Trimming cost V 3 bases and J 4 bases; bases outside gene matches: 8. The CDR3 sequence is CASSPILLAGVYEQYF. DNA of the CDR3: TGTGCCAGCTCACCCATTTTACTAGCGGGAGTTTACGAGCAGTACTTC.

The rearrangement uses TRBV4-1 and TRBJ2-5; D may be TRBD1 (6 bases). CDR1 and CDR2 (germline): MGHRA, YSYEKL. The CDR3 has 18 amino acids. V was cut by 5 bases and J by 0 bases, with 22 bases left in between. In nucleotides, the CDR3 is TGCGCCAGCAGCAGACTCGGGACAAGTGCCTTGTACCAAGAGACCCAGTACTTC. Protein product: CASSRLGTSALYQETQYF.

The rearrangement links TRBV2 to TRBJ1-1; no clear D. Germline CDR1 is SNHLY and CDR2 is FYNNEI. The CDR3 runs 13 residues. V dropped 4 bases and J dropped 0 bases, with 6 bases sitting between them. The CDR3 nucleotides are TGTGCCAGCAGTGGTGATATGAACACTGAAGCTTTCTTT. This translates into CASSGDMNTEAFF.

The chain carries TRBV10-3 and TRBJ2-1, with TRBD2 matching over 13 bases. CDR1 is ENHRY and CDR2 is SYGVKD in the germline V gene. Trimming removed 3 bases from V and 5 bases from J; junction bases left unmatched: 4. The CDR3 contains 16 residues. The CDR3 reads CAISESGLAGDNEQFF. CDR3 sequence (DNA): TGTGCCATCAGTGAATCTGGACTAGCGGGAGACAATGAGCAGTTCTTC.

The rearrangement joins TRBV28 to TRBJ1-2, with D maybe TRBD1 (6 bases). V dropped 3 bases and J dropped 2 bases, with 13 bases sitting between them. Germline CDR1 and CDR2: MDHEN and SYDVKM. The CDR3 length is 15 residues. The CDR3 DNA reads as TGTGCCAGCAGTTTCCCACAGGGACTAAACTATGGCTACACCTTC. Residues: CASSFPQGLNYGYTF.

The rearrangement uses TRBV7-6 and TRBJ2-5; TRBD1 might be the D (5 bases). Trimming took off 1 base at V and 2 bases at J, with 11 bases between the two ends. The CDR3 length is 15 residues. Looked up from germline, CDR1 is SGHVS and CDR2 is FNYEAQ. The CDR3 DNA follows: TGTGCCAGCAGCTTAGTACGTCAGGGACAAGAGACCCAGTACTTC. This translates into CASSLVRQGQETQYF.

The rearrangement links TRBV28 to TRBJ2-1; D possibly uses TRBD1 or TRBD2 (5 bases each). Germline CDR1 MDHEN, CDR2 SYDVKM. V lost 3 bases, J lost 5 bases, and 14 bases lay in between. This CDR3 is 15 amino acids long. The CDR3 is CASSFNGAGDNEQFF. The CDR3 nucleotides read TGTGCCAGCAGTTTCAACGGGGCTGGTGACAATGAGCAGTTCTTC. The full variable domain, with the rest looked up from reference TRBV28 and TRBJ2-1, is DVKVTQSSRYLVKRTGEKVFLECVQDMDHENMFWYRQDPGLGLRLIYFSYDVKMKEKGDIPEGYSVSREKKERFSLILESASTNQTSMYLCASSFNGAGDNEQFFGPGTRLTVL.